Here is one TCR beta chain with its context. Its antigen is still unknown. These data are taken from a study of T cell responses to AZD1222 COVID-19 vaccine. Study conclusions and caveats: Repertoires were sampled only after the peak T cell response. The donors showed a predominance of white British ancestry and of females, with possible underestimation of clonal diversity. Spike-wide coverage was observed for vaccine-associated CD4 TCRs, with dominant responses at 160-218 and 743-854.

Trimming took off 4 bases at V and 2 bases at J, with 11 bases between the two ends. Germline lookup yields CDR1 MNHEY and CDR2 SVGAGI. The CDR3 sequence is 14 residues long. Repertoires were generated with immunoSEQ multiplex PCR, while TCRdb's copy carries only in-frame clones and drops some. The table lists around 96,000 clones, 70% to 90% of them singletons, with 2.5% to 3.5% in the top ten. Specimen: peripheral blood, collected on day 0 of AZD1222 vaccination. The V gene is TRBV6-5, the J gene TRBJ1-1; D not certain. The clonotype originates from an adult in good health. CDR3 DNA: TGTGCCAGCAGTTCTTTTGACCTAAACACTGAAGCTTTCTTT. This encodes CASSSFDLNTEAFF.